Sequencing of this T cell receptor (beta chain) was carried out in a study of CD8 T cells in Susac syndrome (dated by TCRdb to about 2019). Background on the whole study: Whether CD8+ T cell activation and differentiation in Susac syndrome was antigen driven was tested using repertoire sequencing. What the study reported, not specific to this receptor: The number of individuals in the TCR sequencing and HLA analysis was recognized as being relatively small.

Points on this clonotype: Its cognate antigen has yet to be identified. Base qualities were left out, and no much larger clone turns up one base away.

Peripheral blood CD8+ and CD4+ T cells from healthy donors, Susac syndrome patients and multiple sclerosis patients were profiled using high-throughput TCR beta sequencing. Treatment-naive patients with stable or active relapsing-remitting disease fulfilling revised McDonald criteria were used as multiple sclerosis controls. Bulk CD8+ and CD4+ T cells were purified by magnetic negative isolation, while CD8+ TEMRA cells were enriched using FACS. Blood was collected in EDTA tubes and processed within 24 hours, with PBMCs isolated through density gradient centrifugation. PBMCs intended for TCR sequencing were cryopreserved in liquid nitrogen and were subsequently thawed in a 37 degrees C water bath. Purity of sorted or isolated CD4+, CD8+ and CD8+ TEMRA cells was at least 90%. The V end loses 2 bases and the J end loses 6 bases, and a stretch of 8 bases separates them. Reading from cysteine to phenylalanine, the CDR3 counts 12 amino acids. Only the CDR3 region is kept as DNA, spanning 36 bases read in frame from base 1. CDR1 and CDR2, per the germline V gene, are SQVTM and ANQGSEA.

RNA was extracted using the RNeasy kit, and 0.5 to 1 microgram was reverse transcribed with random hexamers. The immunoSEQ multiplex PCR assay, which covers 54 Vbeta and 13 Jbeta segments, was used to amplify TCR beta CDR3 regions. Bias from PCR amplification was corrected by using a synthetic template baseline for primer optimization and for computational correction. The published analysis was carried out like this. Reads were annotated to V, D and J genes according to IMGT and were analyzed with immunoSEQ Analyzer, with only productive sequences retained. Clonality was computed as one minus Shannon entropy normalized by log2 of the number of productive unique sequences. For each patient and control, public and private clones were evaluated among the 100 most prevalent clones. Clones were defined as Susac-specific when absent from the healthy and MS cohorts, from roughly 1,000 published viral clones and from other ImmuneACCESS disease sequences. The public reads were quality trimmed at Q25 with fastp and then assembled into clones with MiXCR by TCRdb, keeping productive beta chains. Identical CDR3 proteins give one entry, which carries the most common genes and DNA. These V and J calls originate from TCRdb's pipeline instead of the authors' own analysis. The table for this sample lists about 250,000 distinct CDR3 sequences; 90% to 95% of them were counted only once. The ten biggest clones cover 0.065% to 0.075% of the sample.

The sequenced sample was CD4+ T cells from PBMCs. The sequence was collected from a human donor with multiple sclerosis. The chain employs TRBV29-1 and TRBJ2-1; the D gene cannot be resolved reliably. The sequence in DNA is TGCAGCGTTGAACCTAACAGCAATGAGCAGTTCTTC. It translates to CSVEPNSNEQFF.